The rows below give T cell receptor beta chains drawn from one sample of a study of blood T cell repertoires in COVID-19. TCRdb's copy holds only in-frame clones and misses some; the assay was immunoSEQ multiplex PCR. Of about 310,000 clones detected, about 89% appear once; the ten largest clones hold 4.5% to 5.5%. Sequencing was done on a sample of PBMCs or T cells enriched from blood (not recorded which). These receptors were taken from a man aged 55-75 years who had recovered from COVID-19. Both conserved end residues are part of each CDR3. Each record gives: V gene, D gene, CDR3 protein. The D gene is left open where the match is weak.

TRBV19 | TRBD1 | CASSIETSGGSTQYF
TRBV15 | - | CATSRDVSSYNQPQHF
TRBV6-5 | TRBD1 | CASSTGVTGDQPQHF
TRBV5-6 | - | CASSFSGFANTGELFF
TRBV27 | TRBD1 | CASSERGQGARDRGYTF
TRBV18 | - | CASSSGQNTEAFF
TRBV21-1 | - | CASSKVGTSAQDEQFF
TRBV29-1 | - | CSVEGGRTNEQFF
TRBV7-2 | TRBD2 | CASSFRLAGGRSELFF
TRBV5-1 | TRBD1 | CASSPGQGGSGNTIYF
TRBV6-5 | - | CASSFDLNPYNEQFF
TRBV4-1 | TRBD2 | CASSQVAGGPGETQYF
TRBV5-1 | - | CASSYSNTEAFF
TRBV28 | TRBD2 | CASKYTSGSTDTQYF
TRBV7-3 | - | CASSFGGPTADTQYF
TRBV7-9 | TRBD1 | CASSDRDSYGYTF
TRBV5-4 | TRBD1 | CASSGDRAGIPNSGANVLTF
TRBV10-3 | TRBD1 | CASGQESYEQYF
TRBV19 | TRBD1 | CASSTDRGNQPQHF
TRBV10-2 | TRBD2 | CASSVGTSLLASYEQYF
TRBV15 | TRBD1 | CATSGQGRTGELFF
TRBV6-5 | - | CASSYSRYTGELFF
TRBV29-1 | - | CSVARSSSYEQYF
TRBV5-1 | TRBD1 | CASSAGTGGGYTF
TRBV11-1 | - | CASSQPGGGGNTEAFF